These 20 T cell receptor beta chains were all obtained from the same sample, sequenced in a study of shared clonotypes between healthy human individuals. Method: immunoSEQ multiplex PCR; TCRdb's copy keeps in-frame clones and lacks some. The sample has 1,100,000 or so clones; 70% to 80% are singletons. The source material was memory CD4+ T cells from PBMCs. The sample's subset: CD45RA-negative fraction. The source is a man between 18 and 35 years old in good health. Some clones in this sample may be carry-over from other donors' samples.

J is TRBJ1-1 and V is TRBV5-1; TRBD1 matches at 7 bases. The CDR3 runs 14 residues. Germline-derived CDR1 and CDR2 are SGHRS and YFSETQ. The J segment lost 5 bases and the V segment lost 4 bases, leaving 8 bases of the junction unmatched. Here the CDR3 DNA reads TGCGCCAGCAGCCTGGAACAGGGGAAGACTGAAGCTTTCTTT. Its translation is CASSLEQGKTEAFF.

The chain carries TRBV6-1 and TRBJ2-7; D gene unclear. V gave up 10 bases and J gave up 0 bases, with 13 bases separating them. Looked up from germline, CDR1 is MNHNS and CDR2 is SASEGT. This CDR3 spans 13 amino acids. The CDR3 sequence is CATESVSSYEQYF. The CDR3 DNA sequence: TGTGCCACAGAGAGCGTGAGCTCCTACGAGCAGTACTTC.

The chain combines TRBV7-3 with TRBJ2-1, with D possibly TRBD1 on 6 matching bases. The CDR3 runs to 14 residues. In germline, CDR1 is SGHTA, CDR2 FQGTGA. V was trimmed by 1 base and J by 6 bases, leaving 10 bases between them. This chain's CDR3 is CASSLMAGVNEQFF. CDR3 coding DNA: TGTGCCAGCAGCTTAATGGCAGGGGTCAATGAGCAGTTCTTC.

CDR3 amino acids: CASRPSDGYGYTF. The DNA of the CDR3 is TGTGCCAGCAGACCCTCGGACGGTTATGGCTACACCTTC. The chain combines TRBV28 with TRBJ1-2; D is undetermined. Trimming pared 6 bases from V and 5 bases from J, leaving 13 bases between. This CDR3 contains 13 residues. Germline assignment: CDR1 MDHEN and CDR2 SYDVKM.

The J gene is TRBJ1-2, the V gene TRBV9, with D hard to call. The CDR3 has 13 residues. The V and J ends lost 4 bases and 6 bases respectively, with 13 bases between them. CDR1 and CDR2 (germline): SGDLS, YYNGEE. The CDR3 DNA is TGTGCCAGCAGCAGGACGGTGGCGGATGGCTACACCTTC. Translation: CASSRTVADGYTF.

This clone was counted a few times. The sample contains more than one DNA sequence encoding this CDR3. CDR3 amino acids: CSVGSGNEQFF. In nucleotides, the CDR3 is TGCAGCGTTGGTTCAGGGAACGAGCAGTTCTTC. This sequence joins TRBV29-1 and TRBJ2-1; maybe TRBD1 (5 bases). Trimming stripped 4 bases from V and 10 bases from J, with 11 bases between. From germline, CDR1 is SQVTM and CDR2 ANQGSEA. This CDR3 spans 11 amino acids.

This rearrangement joins TRBV7-8 to TRBJ2-7; 9 bases fit TRBD1. CDR1 is SGHVS, CDR2 FQNEAQ, per germline. J gave up 1 base and V 5 bases, and 3 bases lay outside the gene matches. The CDR3 loop spans 14 amino acids. The CDR3 nucleotides are TGTGCCAGCAGCCGACAGGGGGGGTCCTACGAGCAGTACTTC. This sequence encodes CASSRQGGSYEQYF. The whole variable domain, filled in from reference TRBV7-8 and TRBJ2-7, reads GAGVSQSPRYKVAKRGQDVALRCDPISGHVSLFWYQQALGQGPEFLTYFQNEAQLDKSGLPSDRFFAERPEGSVSTLKIQRTQQEDSAVYLCASSRQGGSYEQYFGPGTRLTVT.

The chain links TRBV20-1 to TRBJ2-1; D gene unclear. The germline gives CDR1 DFQATT, CDR2 SNEGSKA (reference sequence). V lost 5 bases, J lost 6 bases, and 2 bases lay in between. The CDR3 consists of 9 residues. The CDR3 coding sequence is TGCAGTGCTGGCAATGAGCAGTTCTTC. It codes for CSAGNEQFF.

J is TRBJ1-4 and V is TRBV7-9, with D unclear. Germline V gene sequence: CDR1 SEHNR, CDR2 FQNEAQ (reference sequence). The CDR3 extends over 15 amino acids. V was clipped by 5 bases and J by 3 bases, with 13 bases between them. CDR3 sequence reads: CASSPHRAANEKLFF. CDR3 nucleotide sequence: TGTGCCAGCAGCCCTCACCGCGCAGCTAATGAAAAACTGTTTTTT.

V gene TRBV5-4 combines with J gene TRBJ2-1; D uncertain. V lost 1 base, J lost 2 bases, and 16 bases lay in between. CDR1 and CDR2 from the germline V gene are SGHNT and YYREEE (reference sequence). The CDR3 length is 17 residues. The CDR3 region is CASSLFKGGRAYNEQFF. The CDR3 DNA sequence: TGTGCCAGCAGCTTGTTTAAAGGTGGGCGCGCCTACAATGAGCAGTTCTTC.

This chain connects TRBV28 to TRBJ2-7; D is perhaps TRBD1 (5 bases). The CDR3 length is 15 residues. CDR1 is MDHEN and CDR2 is SYDVKM in the germline V gene. The V end was cut by 5 bases, the J end by 3 bases, with 17 bases between. The DNA of the CDR3 is TGTGCCAGCAGTCCAGGGCCCCAAAGGAGCTACGAGCAGTACTTC. Residues: CASSPGPQRSYEQYF.

The J gene is TRBJ2-7, the V gene TRBV11-2, with 9 bases identical to TRBD1. The germline CDR1 and CDR2 sequences are SGHAT and FQNNGV. V lost 6 bases to trimming and J lost 6 bases; unmatched junction nucleotides: 9. The length of the CDR3 is 14 residues. CDR3 in amino acids: CASSLLQGAGEQYF. Written as DNA, the CDR3 is TGTGCCAGCAGTCTCCTACAGGGGGCCGGCGAGCAGTACTTC.

The rearrangement links TRBV7-9 to TRBJ2-1, with 14 positions matching TRBD2. Germline CDR1 is SEHNR and CDR2 is FQNEAQ (reference sequence). This CDR3 region has 17 residues. The ends lost 4 bases at V and 5 bases at J; junction bases unmatched: 7. CDR3 in DNA: TGTGCCAGCAGCTGGGGACTAGCGGGGGAGGCCAACAATGAGCAGTTCTTC. Its translation: CASSWGLAGEANNEQFF.

A single count supports this clone. This rearrangement joins TRBV5-1 to TRBJ1-4; the match to TRBD1 covers 11 bases. Trimming took 4 bases from V and 7 from J; bases not matched to a gene: 6. This CDR3 has 15 residues. CDR1 SGHRS and CDR2 YFSETQ come from the germline V gene. CDR3 amino acids: CASSETGTGGEKLFF. The CDR3, as DNA: TGCGCCAGCAGCGAAACCGGGACAGGGGGTGAAAAACTGTTTTTT.

The chain has TRBV19 and TRBJ2-1; D remains unclear. Germline V CDR1 and CDR2: LNHDA, SQIVND (reference sequence). CDR3 size: 15 residues. The V and J ends lost 7 bases and 3 bases respectively, with 16 bases between them. The CDR3 DNA sequence: TGTGCCAGTAACTCACAACCGGACCTCTACAATGAGCAGTTCTTC. This encodes CASNSQPDLYNEQFF.

This clone was found a few times. V gene TRBV28 combines with J gene TRBJ2-1; 7 bases align to TRBD2. In germline, CDR1 is MDHEN, CDR2 SYDVKM. The CDR3 sequence is 18 residues long. V lost 4 bases, J lost 5 bases, and 17 bases stayed unmatched. Here the CDR3 reads CASSSGKSISGANNEQFF. The CDR3 DNA reads as TGTGCCAGCAGTTCAGGAAAGTCCATCAGCGGGGCAAACAATGAGCAGTTCTTC.

The V gene is TRBV6-5, the J gene TRBJ2-1; D ambiguous. The CDR3 has 16 amino acids. Germline CDR1 reads MNHEY; CDR2 reads SVGAGI. V lost 2 bases to trimming and J lost 0 bases, with 11 bases between them. The CDR3 DNA reads TGTGCCAGCAGTTACAACTCTCTGAGCTCCTACAATGAGCAGTTCTTC. This sequence encodes CASSYNSLSSYNEQFF.

The chain employs TRBV25-1 and TRBJ1-1, with D perhaps TRBD1 (6 bases). The germline V gene encodes CDR1 MGHDK and CDR2 SYGVNS. The CDR3 is 15 amino acids. V lost 3 bases, J lost 5 bases, and 16 bases lay in between. The CDR3 here is CASSDKIGQRTEAFF. The CDR3 nucleotides read TGTGCCAGCAGTGATAAAATAGGACAGAGGACTGAAGCTTTCTTT.

The chain carries TRBV7-9 and TRBJ1-5; 10 nucleotides align to TRBD1. The trim removed 5 bases at V and 6 bases at J, leaving 13 bases unmatched. CDR3 length: 17 residues. CDR1 is SEHNR, CDR2 FQNEAQ, per germline (reference sequence). The CDR3 DNA is TGTGCCAGCAGCCCAGACAGGGGGCGCGGTGTCGGTCAGCCCCAGCATTTT. Protein sequence: CASSPDRGRGVGQPQHF.

The chain carries TRBV7-2 and TRBJ2-3; D is perhaps TRBD2 (5 bases). The CDR3 is 15 amino acids. Deletions cut 4 bases from V and 2 bases from J, with 13 bases between. Germline assignment: CDR1 SGHTA and CDR2 FQGNSA. The CDR3 reads CASSSQRSYTDTQYF. DNA of the CDR3: TGTGCCAGCAGCTCTCAGCGGAGTTACACAGATACGCAGTATTTT.